This is a list of T cell receptor beta chains from one sample in a study of shared clonotypes between healthy human individuals. Libraries were prepared by immunoSEQ multiplex PCR; TCRdb keeps only in-frame clonotypes and omits some of them. The sample holds 600,000 or so clones, 95% to 98% seen once. The specimen was naive CD8+ T cells sorted from blood. These TCRs come from a man under 40 in good health. CDR3s include the opening cysteine and the closing phenylalanine or tryptophan. D genes are given only for firm matches. Rows may omit the clone size; those that give it use once, few, many or a size class.

>TRBJ2-1|NA|TRBD2|TRBV27
CASSFPTSGRNEQFF
TGTGCCAGCAGTTTTCCCACTAGCGGGAGGAATGAGCAGTTCTTC
>TRBJ2-7|NA|TRBD2|TRBV27
CASKFSPSGSYEQYF
TGTGCCAGCAAGTTTTCACCTAGCGGGAGCTACGAGCAGTACTTC
>TRBJ2-7|NA|TRBD2|TRBV4-1
CASSLRTSGVYEQYF
TGCGCCAGCAGCCTTCGGACTAGCGGAGTCTACGAGCAGTACTTC
>TRBJ2-1|NA|TRBD2|TRBV5-1
CASAKDGLAGYNEQFF
TGCGCCAGCGCTAAAGACGGACTAGCGGGATACAATGAGCAGTTCTTC
>TRBJ2-7|NA|NA|TRBV5-4
CASSLVGSYEQYF
TGTGCCAGCAGCTTGGTAGGGTCCTACGAGCAGTACTTC
>TRBJ2-7|NA|NA|TRBV4-1
CASSQDGETYEQYF
TGCGCCAGCAGCCAAGACGGGGAAACCTACGAGCAGTACTTC
>TRBJ2-5|NA|NA|TRBV7-9
CASSLERLQETQYF
TGTGCCAGCAGCTTAGAGAGGCTTCAAGAGACCCAGTACTTC
>TRBJ2-3|NA|TRBD2|TRBV5-4
CASSQAGLGTDTQYF
TGTGCCAGCAGCCAGGCCGGACTAGGCACAGATACGCAGTATTTT
>TRBJ2-7|NA|TRBD2|TRBV7-6
CASSLEASGPYEQYF
TGTGCCAGCAGCTTAGAGGCTAGCGGACCCTACGAGCAGTACTTC
>TRBJ1-1|NA|NA|TRBV15
CATSRDADSRF
TGTGCCACCAGCAGAGATGCGGACAGTCGGTTT
>TRBJ2-7|NA|NA|TRBV15
CATSRDLGAYEQYF
TGTGCCACCAGCAGAGATCTCGGGGCCTACGAGCAGTACTTC
>TRBJ2-7|NA|TRBD1|TRBV14
CASSQATGTGQYF
TGTGCCAGCAGCCAAGCGACAGGGACGGGTCAGTACTTC
>TRBJ2-3|NA|TRBD1|TRBV10-3
CAISGTGTGRADTQYF
TGTGCCATCAGCGGCACCGGGACAGGTCGGGCAGATACGCAGTATTTT
>TRBJ2-7|NA|NA|TRBV7-9
CASRQSGDLGEQYF
TGTGCCAGCAGACAAAGTGGGGACCTGGGGGAGCAGTACTTC
>TRBJ1-3|few|NA|TRBV28
CASSANRILVGNTIYF
TGTGCCAGCAGTGCAAACAGGATCCTTGTCGGAAACACCATATATTTT
>TRBJ1-4|NA|NA|TRBV7-9
CASSQTGMGTNEKLFF
TGTGCCAGCAGCCAAACAGGGATGGGGACTAATGAAAAACTGTTTTTT
>TRBJ2-7|NA|NA|TRBV7-6
CASSLGIGYEQYF
TGTGCCAGCAGCCTCGGGATAGGCTACGAGCAGTACTTC
>TRBJ2-7|NA|TRBD1|TRBV4-1
CASSPLTDRGLYEQYF
TGCGCCAGCAGCCCCCTGACGGACAGGGGGCTCTACGAGCAGTACTTC
>TRBJ2-3|NA|TRBD2|TRBV2
CASSEVLREGQGDTQYF
TGTGCCAGCAGTGAAGTGTTGCGGGAGGGCCAAGGGGATACGCAGTATTTT
>TRBJ1-4|NA|NA|TRBV9
CASSASTATNEKLFF
TGTGCCAGCAGCGCCTCTACGGCTACTAATGAAAAACTGTTTTTT
>TRBJ2-1|NA|NA|TRBV29-1
CSVDPRLGEQFF
TGCAGCGTTGATCCCCGATTGGGTGAGCAGTTCTTC
>TRBJ2-3|NA|TRBD2|TRBV10-3
CAISVGTRHTDTQYF
TGTGCCATCAGTGTTGGGACTAGACACACAGATACGCAGTATTTT
>TRBJ2-3|NA|NA|TRBV10-2
CASLDPDTQYF
TGCGCCAGCCTAGACCCAGATACGCAGTATTTT
>TRBJ1-5|NA|NA|TRBV7-9
CASSFEGIGANQPQHF
TGTGCCAGCAGCTTTGAAGGAATTGGGGCAAATCAGCCCCAGCATTTT
>TRBJ1-1|NA|NA|TRBV2
CASRATGANTEAFF
TGTGCCAGCAGGGCGACAGGAGCGAACACTGAAGCTTTCTTT
>TRBJ1-1|NA|NA|TRBV4-1
CASSHGAGENTEAFF
TGCGCCAGCAGCCACGGTGCAGGGGAGAACACTGAAGCTTTCTTT
>TRBJ2-3|NA|NA|TRBV11-2
CASSLVRGEEPDRTDTQYF
TGTGCCAGCAGCCTGGTCAGGGGGGAGGAACCCGATCGCACAGATACGCAGTATTTT
>TRBJ1-5|NA|NA|TRBV7-2
CASSPGSLGQPQHF
TGTGCCAGCAGCCCCGGGTCCCTCGGCCAGCCCCAGCATTTT
>TRBJ2-7|NA|TRBD1|TRBV7-2
CASSFRTGTSYEQYF
TGTGCCAGCAGCTTCCGGACAGGGACCTCCTACGAGCAGTACTTC
>TRBJ1-2|NA|TRBD1|TRBV18
CASSPSRTGGVYGYTF
TGTGCCAGCTCACCATCCAGGACAGGGGGTGTCTATGGCTACACCTTC
>TRBJ2-1|NA|NA|TRBV7-2
CASSLGGSEQFF
TGTGCCAGCAGCTTAGGGGGCTCAGAGCAGTTCTTC
>TRBJ1-2|NA|NA|TRBV5-1
CASSQDRNYGYTF
TGCGCCAGCAGCCAAGACAGGAACTATGGCTACACCTTC
>TRBJ2-1|NA|NA|TRBV14
CASSHYISSYNEQFF
TGTGCCAGCAGCCATTACATTAGCTCCTACAATGAGCAGTTCTTC
>TRBJ1-5|NA|NA|TRBV27
CASSLYQGRNQPQHF
TGTGCCAGCAGTTTATACCAGGGGCGAAATCAGCCCCAGCATTTT
>TRBJ1-1|NA|NA|TRBV14
CASSQFPVGGEFEAFF
TGTGCCAGCAGCCAATTCCCAGTGGGGGGAGAGTTCGAAGCTTTCTTT
>TRBJ2-2|NA|NA|TRBV27
CASSLDYPYTGELFF
TGTGCCAGCAGTTTAGACTATCCCTACACCGGGGAGCTGTTTTTT
>TRBJ1-5|NA|NA|TRBV9
CASSVTPGFNQPQHF
TGTGCCAGCAGCGTAACTCCAGGATTCAATCAGCCCCAGCATTTT
>TRBJ2-7|NA|TRBD2|TRBV7-2
CASSPNSGSLSYEQYF
TGTGCCAGCAGCCCAAATAGCGGGAGTTTGTCCTACGAGCAGTACTTC
>TRBJ2-1|NA|NA|TRBV11-2
CASSLDMGLKLERQFF
TGTGCCAGCAGCTTAGACATGGGCCTGAAACTAGAACGGCAGTTCTTC
>TRBJ2-2|NA|NA|TRBV6-6
CASSYYVGHSTGELFF
TGTGCCAGCAGTTACTACGTGGGCCACTCTACCGGGGAGCTGTTTTTT
>TRBJ2-1|NA|NA|TRBV29-1
CSVGVGGPYNEQFF
TGCAGCGTTGGAGTAGGGGGACCCTACAATGAGCAGTTCTTC
>TRBJ2-3|NA|TRBD2|TRBV10-2
CASSETGLAAYTQYF
TGCGCCAGCAGTGAAACGGGACTAGCGGCTTATACGCAGTATTTT
>TRBJ2-7|NA|NA|TRBV29-1
CSVFSVGGGPGEQYF
TGCAGCGTTTTTTCTGTAGGGGGAGGGCCAGGCGAGCAGTACTTC
>TRBJ2-1|once|TRBD2|TRBV6-5
CASSPTHGGGGEQFF
TGTGCCAGCAGCCCTACTCACGGGGGGGGCGGTGAGCAGTTCTTC
>TRBJ1-2|NA|NA|TRBV27
CASSLSATKGYTF
TGTGCCAGCAGTTTATCGGCTACAAAGGGCTACACCTTC
>TRBJ1-1|NA|NA|TRBV27
CASSQGQGEAFF
TGTGCCAGCAGCCAAGGACAAGGTGAAGCTTTCTTT
>TRBJ2-5|NA|TRBD2|TRBV28
CASSSEGAGVGETQYF
TGTGCCAGCAGTTCTGAGGGAGCGGGAGTTGGAGAGACCCAGTACTTC
>TRBJ2-7|NA|TRBD1|TRBV27
CASSLTGGDYEQYF
TGTGCCAGCAGCCTGACAGGGGGGGACTACGAGCAGTACTTC
>TRBJ2-7|NA|TRBD1|TRBV27
CASSLRRGGGYEQYF
TGTGCCAGCAGTCTACGGCGAGGGGGCGGGTACGAGCAGTACTTC
>TRBJ2-7|NA|TRBD2|TRBV2
CASNGDSTSGGIYEQYF
TGTGCCAGCAATGGGGATTCGACTAGCGGGGGAATCTACGAGCAGTACTTC
>TRBJ1-1|NA|TRBD1|TRBV7-2
CASSLTGAGTEAFF
TGTGCCAGCAGCTTAACAGGGGCCGGCACTGAAGCTTTCTTT
>TRBJ2-3|NA|NA|TRBV18
CASSLPNTDTQYF
TGTGCCAGCTCACTGCCAAACACAGATACGCAGTATTTT
>TRBJ1-5|NA|NA|TRBV19
CASTSSVGNQPQHF
TGTGCCAGTACCTCCTCTGTGGGAAATCAGCCCCAGCATTTT
>TRBJ2-5|NA|TRBD2|TRBV6-7
CATCSGALDCKRETQYF
TGTGCCACCTGCAGCGGGGCGTTAGATTGCAAACGAGAGACCCAGTACTTC
>TRBJ2-2|NA|TRBD2|TRBV7-6
CASSPGATAGVSGELFF
TGTGCCAGCAGCCCCGGAGCGACAGCGGGAGTTTCCGGGGAGCTGTTTTTT